The present entry profiles one T cell receptor beta chain with its context. Antigen unknown. These data belong to a study of T cell responses to AZD1222 COVID-19 vaccine. Trimming took 0 bases from V and 7 from J, leaving 17 bases between them. The CDR3 is 17 amino acids. CDR1 is SGHDT and CDR2 is YYEEEE in the germline V gene. TCRdb keeps only in-frame clones here, not all; method: immunoSEQ multiplex PCR. The sample records tens of thousands of clones, less than 90% being singletons. Points from the study as a whole: Clonal diversity was possibly underestimated, and the donors were mostly white British, with more females.

The TCR sequence derives from an adult in good health. This specimen consisted of peripheral blood, obtained on day 0 of AZD1222 vaccination. The chain employs TRBV5-6 and TRBJ1-6, with D maybe TRBD1 (5 bases). For the CDR3, the DNA is TGTGCCAGCAGCTTGGTTCAGGGCACGGCGAGCAATTCACCCCTCCACTTT. Its translation: CASSLVQGTASNSPLHF.